What follows describes a single T cell receptor (beta chain). It has no known antigen specificity. No base-level quality is on record; no much larger clone is a single base apart. The immunoSEQ Assay, a bias-controlled multiplex PCR, was used to amplify TCRbeta CDR3 regions from genomic DNA. The source study handled its data this way. Within the assay, amplification of reference gene primers was used to estimate how many nucleated cells each sample contained. To quantify the absolute abundance of each unique TCRbeta CDR3 rearrangement, sequence reads were collapsed and filtered. For each sample, productive Simpson clonality was calculated as the square root of Simpson's diversity index over productive rearrangements. TCRdb carries this immuneACCESS record with in-frame sequences only. Its versions omit some clonotypes, under half of them owing to an unresolved V gene in the studies checked, with the rest unexplained. V and J calls and clone size follow that table, whereas D and trimming were derived from the DNA. The sample contains 320,000 or so clones, roughly 87% of them found a single time. The ten largest make up 1% of the sample.

The junction shows trimming of 5 bases on V and 0 bases on J, plus 11 bases between the germline ends. Sequences SGHTA (CDR1) and FQGNSA (CDR2) are obtained from the germline V gene. The CDR3 measures 15 amino acids from cysteine to phenylalanine. The only DNA kept is the CDR3, 45 bases in frame from the first base. This sample stems from a study of blood T cell repertoires in COVID-19 (dated by TCRdb to 2018 to 2021). At the level of the whole study: Collaborator samples came from the United States, Italy and Spain and covered acute and convalescent phases of COVID-19. The material from the prospective study consisted of cDNA or gDNA derived from T cells, B-cell-depleted T cells, or PBMCs. The dataset comprised deeply sampled blood TCRbeta repertoires from subjects exposed to, actively infected with, or recovered from COVID-19. The repertoires were released in a freely available public database meant as a resource for research on the immune response to SARS-CoV-2. The samples were drawn from the first 160 participants of the ongoing ImmuneRACE study and from some 1,300 subjects provided by 6 global collaborators. Nearly every sample came with metadata listing a de-identified subject ID, COVID-19 status, age in years and sex. Where available, HLA class I and class II types were obtained from metadata supplied by the sample provider rather than from assay-based typing.

Beyond this particular receptor, the publication reports: How much clinical and demographic metadata was included differed by source and by participant, and the metadata was provided uncurated.

Participants in the prospective study were aged roughly 18 to 100 years, lived in about two dozen United States geographic areas, and enrolled through a virtual design. To assign participants to cohorts, the prospective study relied on clinical history that participants themselves reported in a screening survey and a study questionnaire. Recovered participants in ImmuneRACE Cohort 3 were defined as having two consecutive negative NP/OP PCR tests, clearance from a healthcare professional, or resolution of symptoms. Each participant in the prospective study had whole blood, serum and a nasopharyngeal or oropharyngeal swab collected by mobile phlebotomists. Over a roughly 2-month period, participants in the prospective study had the option of providing additional blood draws and questionnaires. Before DNA extraction, blood samples from the prospective study were shipped at room temperature or frozen.

Sequencing was carried out using PBMCs or T cells enriched from blood (not recorded which). The receptor was derived from a woman aged 25 to 45 who had recovered from COVID-19. This sequence uses TRBV7-2 and TRBJ1-3; TRBD1 is perhaps the D gene, given 5 matching bases. Here the CDR3 is given as CASSATGYSGNTIYF. The DNA is TGTGCCAGCAGCGCCACAGGTTACTCTGGAAACACCATATATTTT.